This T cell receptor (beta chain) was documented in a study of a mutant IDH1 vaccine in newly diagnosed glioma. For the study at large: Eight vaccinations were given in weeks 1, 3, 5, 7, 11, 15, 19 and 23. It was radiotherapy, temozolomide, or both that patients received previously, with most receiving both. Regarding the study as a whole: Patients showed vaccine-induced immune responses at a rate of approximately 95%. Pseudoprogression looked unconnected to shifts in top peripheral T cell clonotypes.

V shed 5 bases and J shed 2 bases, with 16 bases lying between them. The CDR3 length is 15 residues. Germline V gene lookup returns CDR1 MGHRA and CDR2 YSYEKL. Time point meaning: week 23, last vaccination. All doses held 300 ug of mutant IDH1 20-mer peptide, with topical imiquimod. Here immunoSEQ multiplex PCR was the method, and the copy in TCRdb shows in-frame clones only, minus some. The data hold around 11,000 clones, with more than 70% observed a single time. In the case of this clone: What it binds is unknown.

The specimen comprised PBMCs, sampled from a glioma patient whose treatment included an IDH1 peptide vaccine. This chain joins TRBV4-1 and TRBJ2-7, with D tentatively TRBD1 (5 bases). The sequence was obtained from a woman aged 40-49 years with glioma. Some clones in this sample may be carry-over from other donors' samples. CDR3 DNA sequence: TGCGCCAGCAGCGAAACGACAGAAAGTCCCTACGAGCAGTACTTC. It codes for CASSETTESPYEQYF.